This TCR beta chain was sequenced for a study of identical twins. Study-wide results and caveats: There was an excess of low generation probability in the out-of-frame alpha sequences that twins shared. Carriage of fewer insertions was seen in abundant cord blood beta clonotypes, whereas memory repertoires showed none. For zero-insertion analyses, partial confounding could come from invariant MAIT and iNKT cells.

Healthy Caucasians were all of the donors. To note about this clonotype: What it binds is not known.

V was trimmed by 2 bases and J by 8 bases, leaving 13 bases between them. The CDR3 has 15 residues. Germline CDR1 SGHVS, CDR2 FNYEAQ. TCRdb re-called the 5' RACE reads through MiXCR, storing one row per CDR3 protein. The sample carries around 550,000 distinct CDR3 sequences, roughly 15% recorded once. This same sample was also part of a study on yellow fever vaccine responses in identical twins.

Sequences were obtained from CD4+ T cells sorted from blood. The rearrangement links TRBV7-6 to TRBJ1-6; D may be TRBD1 (5 bases). The sequence came from a woman in her late teens or twenties in good health. The DNA for the CDR3 is TGTGCCAGCAGCTTATCGGGGGTCGCGGATTCACCCCTCCACTTT. It encodes CASSLSGVADSPLHF.